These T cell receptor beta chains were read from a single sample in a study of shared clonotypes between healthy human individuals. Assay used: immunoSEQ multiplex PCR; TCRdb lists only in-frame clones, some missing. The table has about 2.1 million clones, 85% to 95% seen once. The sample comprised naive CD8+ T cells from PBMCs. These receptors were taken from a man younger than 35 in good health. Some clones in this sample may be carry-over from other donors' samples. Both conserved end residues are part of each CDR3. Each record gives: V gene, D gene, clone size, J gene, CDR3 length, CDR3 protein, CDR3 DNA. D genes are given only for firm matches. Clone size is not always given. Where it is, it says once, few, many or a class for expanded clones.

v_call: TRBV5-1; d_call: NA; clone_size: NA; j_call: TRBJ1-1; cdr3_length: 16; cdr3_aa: CASSLSVQGYGTEAFF; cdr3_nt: TGCGCCAGCAGCTTGAGTGTGCAGGGTTACGGGACTGAAGCTTTCTTT
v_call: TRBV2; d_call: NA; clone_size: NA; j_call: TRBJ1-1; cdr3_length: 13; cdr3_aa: CASSERGETEAFF; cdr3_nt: TGTGCCAGCAGTGAACGGGGGGAGACTGAAGCTTTCTTT
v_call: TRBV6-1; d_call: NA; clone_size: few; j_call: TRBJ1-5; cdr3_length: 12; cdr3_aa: CASSELIQPQHF; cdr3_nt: TGTGCCAGCAGTGAGCTGATTCAGCCCCAGCATTTT
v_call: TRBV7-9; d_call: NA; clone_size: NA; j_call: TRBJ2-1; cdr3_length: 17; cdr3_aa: CASSGSTGDGRTNEQFF; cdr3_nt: TGTGCCAGCAGCGGAAGTACAGGGGACGGGAGGACTAATGAGCAGTTCTTC
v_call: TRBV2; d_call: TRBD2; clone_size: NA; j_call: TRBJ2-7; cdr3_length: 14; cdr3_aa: CAGTSGRAVDEQYF; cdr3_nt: TGTGCCGGGACTAGCGGGAGGGCCGTCGACGAGCAGTACTTC
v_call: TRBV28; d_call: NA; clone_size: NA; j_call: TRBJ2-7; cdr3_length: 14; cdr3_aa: CASSFEGRGYEQYF; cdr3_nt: TGTGCCAGCAGTTTTGAAGGTCGGGGGTACGAGCAGTACTTC
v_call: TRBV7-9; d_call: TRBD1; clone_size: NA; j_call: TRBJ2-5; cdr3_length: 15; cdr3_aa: CASVHSGQGQETQYF; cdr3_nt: TGTGCCAGCGTTCATTCGGGACAGGGCCAAGAGACCCAGTACTTC
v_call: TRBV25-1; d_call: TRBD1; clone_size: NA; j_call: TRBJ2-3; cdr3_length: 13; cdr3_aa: CATSTGRTDTQYF; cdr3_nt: TGTGCCACCTCGACAGGGAGAACAGATACGCAGTATTTT
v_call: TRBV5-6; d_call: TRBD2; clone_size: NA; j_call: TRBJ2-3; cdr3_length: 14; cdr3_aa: CASTIAGGSDTQYF; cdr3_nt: TGTGCCAGCACCATAGCGGGAGGGTCAGATACGCAGTATTTT
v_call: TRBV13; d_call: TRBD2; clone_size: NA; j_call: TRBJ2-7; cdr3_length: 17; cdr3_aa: CASRHLKGRDYAGEQYF; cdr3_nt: TGTGCCAGCAGACACCTAAAGGGAAGGGACTACGCTGGGGAGCAGTACTTC
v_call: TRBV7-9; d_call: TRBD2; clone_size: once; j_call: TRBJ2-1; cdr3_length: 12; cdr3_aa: CASSSLAVEQFF; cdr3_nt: TGTGCCAGCAGCTCACTAGCGGTTGAGCAGTTCTTC
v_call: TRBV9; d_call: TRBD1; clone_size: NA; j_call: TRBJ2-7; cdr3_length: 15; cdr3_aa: CASSVEGQGLHEQYF; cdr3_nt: TGTGCCAGCAGCGTAGAGGGACAGGGCCTCCACGAGCAGTACTTC
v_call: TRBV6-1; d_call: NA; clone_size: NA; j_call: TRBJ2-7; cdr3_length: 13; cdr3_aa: CASSSGQLMEQYF; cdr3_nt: TGTGCCAGCAGCTCAGGACAGCTCATGGAGCAGTACTTC
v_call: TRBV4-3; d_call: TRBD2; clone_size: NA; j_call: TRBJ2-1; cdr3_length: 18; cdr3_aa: CASSDRPGLAGVSNEQFF; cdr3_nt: TGCGCCAGCAGCGACCGTCCGGGACTAGCGGGAGTCTCTAATGAGCAGTTCTTC
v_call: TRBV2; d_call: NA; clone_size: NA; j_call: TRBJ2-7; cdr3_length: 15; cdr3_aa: CASSGDRVTINEQYF; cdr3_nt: TGTGCCAGCAGTGGGGACCGGGTGACCATAAATGAGCAGTACTTC
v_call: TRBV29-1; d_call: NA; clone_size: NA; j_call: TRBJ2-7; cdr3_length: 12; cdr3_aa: CSATSSSYEQYF; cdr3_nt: TGCAGCGCAACTTCAAGCTCCTACGAGCAGTACTTC
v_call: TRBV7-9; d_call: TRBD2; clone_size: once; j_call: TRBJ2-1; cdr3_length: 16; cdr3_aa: CASSSSGGSSYNEQFF; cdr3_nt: TGTGCCAGCAGCAGTAGCGGGGGGAGCTCCTACAATGAGCAGTTCTTC
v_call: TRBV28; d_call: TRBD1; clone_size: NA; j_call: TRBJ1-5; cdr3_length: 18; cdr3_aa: CASSAPSRDRALNQPQHF; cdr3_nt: TGTGCCAGCAGCGCCCCCTCTCGAGACAGGGCACTCAATCAGCCCCAGCATTTT
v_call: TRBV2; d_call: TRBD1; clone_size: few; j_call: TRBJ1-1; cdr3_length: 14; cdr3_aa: CASSEGQGDTEAFF; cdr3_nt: TGTGCCAGCAGTGAGGGACAGGGGGACACTGAAGCTTTCTTT
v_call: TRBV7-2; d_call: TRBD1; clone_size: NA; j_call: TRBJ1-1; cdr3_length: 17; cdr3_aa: CASSFRTGHNMNTEAFF; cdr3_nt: TGTGCCAGCAGCTTCCGGACAGGGCACAACATGAACACTGAAGCTTTCTTT
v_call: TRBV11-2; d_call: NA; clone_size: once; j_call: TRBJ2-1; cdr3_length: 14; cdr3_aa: CASSDRSGVKEQFF; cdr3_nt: TGTGCCAGCAGCGATAGATCAGGGGTGAAGGAGCAGTTCTTC
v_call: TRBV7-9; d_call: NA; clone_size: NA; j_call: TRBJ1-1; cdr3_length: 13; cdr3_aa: CASSLVAGTEAFF; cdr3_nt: TGTGCCAGCAGCTTAGTTGCAGGCACTGAAGCTTTCTTT
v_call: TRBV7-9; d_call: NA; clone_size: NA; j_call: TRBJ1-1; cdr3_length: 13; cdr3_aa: CASSFRKNTEAFF; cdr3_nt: TGTGCCAGCAGCTTCCGGAAGAACACTGAAGCTTTCTTT
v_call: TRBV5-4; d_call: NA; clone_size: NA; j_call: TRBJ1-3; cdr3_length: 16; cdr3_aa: CASSFNGGARGNTIYF; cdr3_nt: TGTGCCAGCAGCTTTAATGGGGGCGCACGGGGAAACACCATATATTTT
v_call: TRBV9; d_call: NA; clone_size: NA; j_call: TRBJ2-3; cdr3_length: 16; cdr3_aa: CASSVQLVYGTDTQYF; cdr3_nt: TGTGCCAGCAGCGTTCAACTAGTCTATGGCACAGATACGCAGTATTTT
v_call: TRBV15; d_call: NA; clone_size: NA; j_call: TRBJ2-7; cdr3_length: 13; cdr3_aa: CATSRDLFHEQYF; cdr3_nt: TGTGCCACCAGCAGAGATCTATTCCACGAGCAGTACTTC
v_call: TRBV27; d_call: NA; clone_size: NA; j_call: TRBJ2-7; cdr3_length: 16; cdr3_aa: CASSPSRGAFSYEQYF; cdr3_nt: TGTGCCAGCAGTCCGTCCCGGGGGGCCTTCTCCTACGAGCAGTACTTC
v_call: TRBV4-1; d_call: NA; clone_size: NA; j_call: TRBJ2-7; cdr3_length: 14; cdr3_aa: CASSQQGGAYEQYF; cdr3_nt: TGCGCCAGCAGCCAACAGGGTGGCGCCTACGAGCAGTACTTC
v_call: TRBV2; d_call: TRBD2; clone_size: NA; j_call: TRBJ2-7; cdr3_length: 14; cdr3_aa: CATSWASGSYEQYF; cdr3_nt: TGTGCCACCTCATGGGCTAGCGGCTCCTACGAGCAGTACTTC
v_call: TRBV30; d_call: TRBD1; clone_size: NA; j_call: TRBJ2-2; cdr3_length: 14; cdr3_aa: CAWSPGQGPGELFF; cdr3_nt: TGTGCCTGGAGTCCGGGACAGGGGCCCGGGGAGCTGTTTTTT
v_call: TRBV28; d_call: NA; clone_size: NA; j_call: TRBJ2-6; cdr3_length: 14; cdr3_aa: CASSPLGTGPDLTF; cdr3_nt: TGTGCCAGCAGTCCCCTCGGAACAGGGCCTGACCTGACTTTC
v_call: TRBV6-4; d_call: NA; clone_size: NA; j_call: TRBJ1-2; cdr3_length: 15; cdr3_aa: CASSPSGSFFYGYTF; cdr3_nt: TGTGCCAGCAGTCCGAGTGGGTCTTTCTTCTATGGCTACACCTTC
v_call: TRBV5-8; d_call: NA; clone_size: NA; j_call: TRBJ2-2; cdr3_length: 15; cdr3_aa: CASSHVIQNTGELFF; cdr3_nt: TGTGCCAGCAGCCATGTGATCCAGAACACCGGGGAGCTGTTTTTT
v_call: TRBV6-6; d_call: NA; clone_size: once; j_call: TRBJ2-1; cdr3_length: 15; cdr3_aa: CASSFSGARDNEQFF; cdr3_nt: TGTGCCAGCAGCTTCTCCGGGGCCCGAGACAATGAGCAGTTCTTC
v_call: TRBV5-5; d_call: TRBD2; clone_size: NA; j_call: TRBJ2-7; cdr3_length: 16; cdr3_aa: CASSLTSAPAGYEQYF; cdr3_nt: TGTGCCAGCAGCTTAACTAGCGCGCCCGCAGGCTACGAGCAGTACTTC
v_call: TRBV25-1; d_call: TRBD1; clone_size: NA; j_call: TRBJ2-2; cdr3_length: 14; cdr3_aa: CASSEYPDRGELFF; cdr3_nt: TGTGCCAGCAGTGAATACCCGGACAGGGGTGAGCTGTTTTTT
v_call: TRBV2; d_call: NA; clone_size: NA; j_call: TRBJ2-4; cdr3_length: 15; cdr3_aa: CASTQDLRAKNIQYF; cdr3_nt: TGTGCCAGCACCCAAGACCTGAGGGCCAAAAACATTCAGTACTTC
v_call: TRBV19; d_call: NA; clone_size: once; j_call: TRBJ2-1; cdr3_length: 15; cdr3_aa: CASSIGGILYNEQFF; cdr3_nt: TGTGCCAGTAGTATCGGCGGGATCTTATACAATGAGCAGTTCTTC
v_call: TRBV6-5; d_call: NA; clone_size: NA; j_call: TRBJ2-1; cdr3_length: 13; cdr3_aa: CASRTRLWDEQFF; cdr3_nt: TGTGCCAGCAGGACACGGCTCTGGGATGAGCAGTTCTTC
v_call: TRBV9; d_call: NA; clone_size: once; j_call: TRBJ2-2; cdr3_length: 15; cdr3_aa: CASSVWTANTGELFF; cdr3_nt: TGTGCCAGCAGCGTTTGGACAGCGAACACCGGGGAGCTGTTTTTT
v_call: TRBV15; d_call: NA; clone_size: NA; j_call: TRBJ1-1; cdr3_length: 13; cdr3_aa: CATTDRSNTEAFF; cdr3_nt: TGTGCCACCACAGACAGGTCGAACACTGAAGCTTTCTTT
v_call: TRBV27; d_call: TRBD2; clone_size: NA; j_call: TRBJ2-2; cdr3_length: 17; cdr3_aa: CASSLPGLAGVAGELFF; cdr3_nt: TGTGCCAGCAGTTTGCCCGGACTAGCCGGCGTCGCCGGGGAGCTGTTTTTT
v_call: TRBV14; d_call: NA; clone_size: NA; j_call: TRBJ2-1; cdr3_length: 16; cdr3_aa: CASSLIGRVGDNEQFF; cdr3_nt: TGTGCCAGCAGTCTTATCGGTCGGGTTGGCGACAATGAGCAGTTCTTC
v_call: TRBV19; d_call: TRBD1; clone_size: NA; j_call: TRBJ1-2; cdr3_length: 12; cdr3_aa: CARPDREYGYTF; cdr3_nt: TGTGCCAGACCGGACAGGGAATATGGCTACACCTTC
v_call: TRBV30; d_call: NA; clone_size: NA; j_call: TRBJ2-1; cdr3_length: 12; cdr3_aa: CVGLNGINEQFF; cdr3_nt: TGTGTGGGCCTTAACGGGATAAATGAGCAGTTCTTC
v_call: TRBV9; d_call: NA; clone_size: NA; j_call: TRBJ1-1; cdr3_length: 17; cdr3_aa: CASSVGPSRAGYPEAFF; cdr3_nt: TGTGCCAGCAGCGTAGGACCCTCTCGGGCAGGGTATCCTGAAGCTTTCTTT
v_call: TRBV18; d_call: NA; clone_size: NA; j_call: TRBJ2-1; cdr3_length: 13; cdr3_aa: CASSPPETNEQFF; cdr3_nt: TGTGCCAGCTCACCACCTGAGACAAATGAGCAGTTCTTC
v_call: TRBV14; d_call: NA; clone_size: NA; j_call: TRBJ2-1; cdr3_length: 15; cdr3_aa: CASSPPSGVYNEQFF; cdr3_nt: TGTGCCAGCAGCCCCCCCAGCGGAGTGTACAATGAGCAGTTCTTC
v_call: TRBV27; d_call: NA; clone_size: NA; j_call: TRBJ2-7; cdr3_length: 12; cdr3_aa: CASSPNSYEQYF; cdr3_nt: TGTGCCAGCAGTCCCAACTCCTACGAGCAGTACTTC
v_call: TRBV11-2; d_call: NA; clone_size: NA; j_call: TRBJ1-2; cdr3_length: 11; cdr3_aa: CATTGSYGYTF; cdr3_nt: TGTGCCACCACCGGGTCCTATGGCTACACCTTC
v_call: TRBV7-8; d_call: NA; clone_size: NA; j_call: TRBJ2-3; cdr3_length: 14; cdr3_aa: CASSLQRSTDTQYF; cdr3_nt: TGTGCCAGCAGCTTACAGAGGAGCACAGATACGCAGTATTTT
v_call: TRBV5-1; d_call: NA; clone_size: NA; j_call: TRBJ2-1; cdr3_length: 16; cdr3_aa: CASSLDSASSYNEQFF; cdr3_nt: TGCGCCAGCAGCTTGGACAGCGCAAGCTCCTACAATGAGCAGTTCTTC
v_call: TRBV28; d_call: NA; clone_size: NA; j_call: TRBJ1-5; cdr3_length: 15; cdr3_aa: CASSFGSYSNQPQHF; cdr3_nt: TGTGCCAGCAGCTTCGGGTCCTATAGCAATCAGCCCCAGCATTTT
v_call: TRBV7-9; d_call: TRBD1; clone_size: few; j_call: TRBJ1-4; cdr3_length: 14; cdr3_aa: CASSLRQGSEKLFF; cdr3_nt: TGTGCCAGCAGCTTACGACAGGGTAGTGAAAAACTGTTTTTT
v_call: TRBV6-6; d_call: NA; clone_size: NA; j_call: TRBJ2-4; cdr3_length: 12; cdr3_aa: CAIGTAKNIQYF; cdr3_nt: TGTGCCATCGGGACGGCTAAAAACATTCAGTACTTC
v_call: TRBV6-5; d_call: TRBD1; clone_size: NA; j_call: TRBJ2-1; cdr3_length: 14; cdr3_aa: CASSYSGTGVEQFF; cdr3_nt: TGTGCCAGCAGTTACTCCGGGACAGGGGTGGAGCAGTTCTTC
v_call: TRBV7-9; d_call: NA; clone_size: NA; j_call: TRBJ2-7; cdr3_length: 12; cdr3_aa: CASSSESYEQYF; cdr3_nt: TGTGCCAGCAGTTCTGAGTCCTACGAGCAGTACTTC
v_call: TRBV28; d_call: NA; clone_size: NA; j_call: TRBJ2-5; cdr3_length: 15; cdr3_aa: CASSPPGVTSETQYF; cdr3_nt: TGTGCCAGCAGCCCCCCGGGGGTTACGTCCGAGACCCAGTACTTC
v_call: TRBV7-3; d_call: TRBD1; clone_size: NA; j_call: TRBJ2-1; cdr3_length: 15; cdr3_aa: CASSGPGQGYNEQFF; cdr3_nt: TGTGCCAGCAGCGGACCGGGACAGGGTTACAATGAGCAGTTCTTC
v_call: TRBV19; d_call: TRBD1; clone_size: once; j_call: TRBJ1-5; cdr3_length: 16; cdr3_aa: CASSIDTGDSNQPQHF; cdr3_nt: TGTGCCAGTAGTATAGACACAGGGGATAGCAATCAGCCCCAGCATTTT